This entry lists 8 T cell receptor beta chains sequenced from one sample in a study of T cell responses to AZD1222 COVID-19 vaccine. Clones were sequenced by immunoSEQ multiplex PCR, and TCRdb holds only the in-frame ones, with some missing. The table lists 120,000 or so clones, 84% of them singletons. The starting material was peripheral blood, obtained 28 days after the second AZD1222 dose. The receptors shown here come from an adult who received the AZD1222 COVID-19 vaccine.

This clone occurred a few times. V and J are TRBV9 and TRBJ2-3; TRBD2 matches 11 bases. This CDR3 region has 16 residues. Germline values: CDR1 SGDLS, CDR2 YYNGEE. V lost 0 bases and J lost 5; bases outside the gene matches: 5. The DNA for the CDR3 is TGTGCCAGCAGCGTAGGGGTAGCGGGGGGGCTAGATACGCAGTATTTT. As protein: CASSVGVAGGLDTQYF.

The chain employs TRBV5-1 and TRBJ1-3, with D possibly matching TRBD1 (6 bases). CDR3 length: 16 residues. V shed 2 bases and J shed 0 bases, with 12 bases lying between them. In germline, CDR1 is SGHRS, CDR2 YFSETQ. CDR3 DNA sequence: TGCGCCAGCAGCTTTGGGGGCACCGACTCTGGAAACACCATATATTTT. Its translation: CASSFGGTDSGNTIYF.

CDR3 residues: CASSLGQGWTEAFF. CDR3 sequence (DNA): TGCGCCAGCAGCTTAGGACAGGGGTGGACTGAAGCTTTCTTT. The chain couples TRBV5-1 to TRBJ1-1; the match to TRBD1 covers 9 bases. The germline V gene has CDR1 SGHRS and CDR2 YFSETQ. With 2 bases clipped from V and 5 bases from J, the junction kept 4 bases outside the gene matches. This CDR3 region has 14 residues. Variable domain in full (rest from reference TRBV5-1 and TRBJ1-1): KAGVTQTPRYLIKTRGQQVTLSCSPISGHRSVSWYQQTPGQGLQFLFEYFSETQRNKGNFPGRFSGRQFSNSRSEMNVSTLELGDSALYLCASSLGQGWTEAFFGQGTRLTVV.

The J gene is TRBJ2-5, the V gene TRBV2; 9 bases agree with TRBD1. There are 14 residues in the CDR3. Germline lookup yields CDR1 SNHLY and CDR2 FYNNEI. Unmatched junction bases numbered 8, after V lost 7 bases and J lost 5 bases. The CDR3 sequence is CASIPGQGGETQYF. CDR3 coding DNA: TGTGCCAGCATCCCGGGACAGGGTGGGGAGACCCAGTACTTC.

CDR3 protein: CASSYRDFSNYGYTF. CDR3 coding DNA: TGTGCCAGCAGTTACCGGGACTTCTCTAACTATGGCTACACCTTC. This chain links TRBV28 with TRBJ1-2, with TRBD1 as a possible D gene (5 bases). This CDR3 is built from 15 residues. Germline assignment: CDR1 MDHEN and CDR2 SYDVKM. Trimming removed 4 bases at V and 0 bases at J, with 12 bases between.

This sequence joins TRBV7-2 and TRBJ2-4; weak D call: TRBD1 (5 bases). V was trimmed by 5 bases and J by 1 base, leaving 15 bases between them. This CDR3 has 16 amino acids. Germline V lookup: CDR1 SGHTA, CDR2 FQGNSA. CDR3 loop: CASSPRGGRAKNIQYF. The CDR3 DNA is TGTGCCAGCAGCCCTAGGGGTGGGCGGGCCAAAAACATTCAGTACTTC.

V usage is TRBV5-8 and J usage is TRBJ2-6; a possible D gene is TRBD1 (6 bases). The germline V gene encodes CDR1 SGHTS and CDR2 YDEGEE. The CDR3 covers 18 residues. V was clipped by 4 bases and J by 0 bases, with 17 bases between them. CDR3 nucleotide sequence: TGTGCCAGCAGCCTACTACAGGGATCACTCTCTGGGGCCAACGTCCTGACTTTC. Translated: CASSLLQGSLSGANVLTF.

The chain recombines TRBV2 with TRBJ1-2, with D possibly matching TRBD1 (6 bases). Trimming pared 5 bases from V and 8 bases from J, leaving 27 bases between. The CDR3 has 17 amino acids. From germline, CDR1 is SNHLY and CDR2 FYNNEI. The CDR3 reads CASSKQGRGAGALGYTF. CDR3 DNA sequence: TGTGCCAGCAGTAAACAGGGAAGAGGAGCCGGCGCATTGGGCTACACCTTC.